This T cell receptor (beta chain) was profiled in a study of chemoradiotherapy in HPV16-positive cancers. Overall study: A couple of HPV16-positive patients' cells yielded candidate HPV-specific clones and common motifs. Study-wide findings and caveats: Candidate HPV-specific clones and E7-related TCR motifs grew in tumor during treatment.

Assay: immunoSEQ multiplex PCR; the TCRdb copy retains only in-frame clones and omits some. Of about 6,100 clones detected, roughly 73% appear once; the ten largest clones hold about 28%. This clone is categorized as medium-sized. Its antigen is unknown. This same CDR3 is encoded by further DNA sequences in the sample. V trimming: 4 bases; J trimming: 9 bases; junction bases outside the gene matches: 3. The CDR3 spans 12 residues. Looked up from germline, CDR1 is SGDLS and CDR2 is YYNGEE. Sample: tumor tissue, taken from a patient who underwent chemoradiotherapy. This clonotype was sampled from a human donor with HPV-associated anogenital cancer. The chain joins TRBV9 to TRBJ2-2; 7 bases match TRBD1. CDR3 DNA sequence: TGTGCCAGCAGCCTAGGGGGCCGGGAGCTGTTTTTT. This encodes CASSLGGRELFF.